This TCR beta chain was identified in a study of blood T cell repertoires in COVID-19. Profiled with immunoSEQ multiplex PCR; TCRdb holds only in-frame clones, not every one. The data contain about 55,000 clones, about 82% of them singletons. The CDR3 runs 14 residues. CDR1 is SGHAT and CDR2 is FQNNGV in the germline V gene. Trimming cost V 1 base and J 4 bases, with 10 bases left between them. The sequence was collected from a woman over 75 with acute or convalescent COVID-19. The sample consisted of peripheral blood. The chain employs TRBV11-2 and TRBJ1-2, with D hard to call. Here the CDR3 DNA reads TGTGCCAGCAGCTTAGTCCCTCGCGGCTATGGCTACACCTTC. Translation: CASSLVPRGYGYTF.